This TCR beta chain comes out of a study of blood T cell repertoires in COVID-19. Across the whole study: The United States, Italy and Spain were the sources of the acute and convalescent COVID-19 samples.

In the original analysis: Amplification of reference gene primers provided the estimated nucleated cell counts. Repertoires were generated with immunoSEQ multiplex PCR, while TCRdb's copy carries only in-frame clones and drops some. Clone size and V and J calls were adopted from that table, with D and trimming inferred from the DNA. The data hold around 360,000 clones, with over 75% observed a single time. Across about 22 US areas, participants ranged in age from about 18 to 90 years. The length of the CDR3 is 14 residues. The junction had 4 bases not matched to a gene; V was cut back by 2 bases and J by 3 bases. Germline CDR1 GTSNPN, CDR2 SVGIG (reference sequence).

The sequence was collected from a man in his forties in a cohort exposed to, infected with or recovered from COVID-19 (not recorded which). The gene calls are TRBV30 and TRBJ1-2; 9 nucleotides line up with TRBD1. Sequencing was done on a sample of PBMCs or T cells enriched from blood (not recorded which). The CDR3 nucleotides read TGTGCCTGGAGTCCACAGGGGGCGGACTATGGCTACACCTTC. It is translated as CAWSPQGADYGYTF. Full variable domain (outside the CDR3, taken from reference TRBV30 and TRBJ1-2): SQTIHQWPATLVQPVGSPLSLECTVEGTSNPNLYWYRQAAGRGLQLLFYSVGIGQISSEVPQNLSASRPQDRQFILSSKKLLLSDSGFYLCAWSPQGADYGYTFGSGTRLTVV.